This T cell receptor (beta chain) was profiled in a study of T cells after yellow fever vaccination. A remark on this clonotype: This may be a read error, as it is one base from a much larger clone.

CDR3 size: 20 residues. From germline, CDR1 is SGHRS and CDR2 YFSETQ. In TCRdb, the 5' RACE reads were re-called with MiXCR into one record per CDR3 protein. Seen here are approximately 150,000 distinct CDR3 sequences, 7% to 9% observed once, and the top ten hold under 0.95%. Sample: CD4+ T cells sorted from PBMCs, taken 5 days after the yellow fever booster vaccination. This receptor was identified in a man aged 25 to 40 who received the YFV17D yellow fever vaccine. This rearrangement joins TRBV5-1 to TRBJ2-6, with 7 bases matching TRBD1. The DNA for the CDR3 is TGCACCAGCAGCTTCAACCCGGGACAGAGCGACCAGCAACTGGCCAACGTCCTGACTTTC. Protein product: CTSSFNPGQSDQQLANVLTF.